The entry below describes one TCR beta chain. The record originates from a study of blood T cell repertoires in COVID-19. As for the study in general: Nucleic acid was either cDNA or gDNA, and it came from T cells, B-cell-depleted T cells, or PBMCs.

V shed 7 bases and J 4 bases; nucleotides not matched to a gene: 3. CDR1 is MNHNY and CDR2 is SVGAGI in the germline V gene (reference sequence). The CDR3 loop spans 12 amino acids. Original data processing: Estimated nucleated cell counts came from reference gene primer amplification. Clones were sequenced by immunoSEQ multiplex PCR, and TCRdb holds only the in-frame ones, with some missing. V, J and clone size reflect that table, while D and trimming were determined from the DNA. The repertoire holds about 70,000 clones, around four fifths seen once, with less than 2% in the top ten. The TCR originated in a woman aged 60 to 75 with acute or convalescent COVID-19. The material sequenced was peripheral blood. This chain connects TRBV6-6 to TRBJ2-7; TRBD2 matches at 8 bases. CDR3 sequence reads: CASTTSGYEQYF. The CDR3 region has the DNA TGTGCCAGCACCACTAGCGGTTACGAGCAGTACTTC.